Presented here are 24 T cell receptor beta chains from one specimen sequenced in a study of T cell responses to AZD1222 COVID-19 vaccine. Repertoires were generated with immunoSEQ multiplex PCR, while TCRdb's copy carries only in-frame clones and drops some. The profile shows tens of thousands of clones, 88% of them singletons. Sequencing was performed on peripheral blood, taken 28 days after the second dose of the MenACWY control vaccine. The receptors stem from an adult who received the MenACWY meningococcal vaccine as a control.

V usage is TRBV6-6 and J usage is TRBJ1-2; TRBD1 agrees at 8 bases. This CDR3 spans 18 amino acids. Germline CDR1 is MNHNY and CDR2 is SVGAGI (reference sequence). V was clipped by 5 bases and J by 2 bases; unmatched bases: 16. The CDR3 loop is CASSPLVAGGRSNYGYTF. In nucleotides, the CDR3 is TGTGCCAGCAGTCCTCTGGTGGCAGGGGGCCGATCAAACTATGGCTACACCTTC.

CDR3 coding DNA: TGTGCCAGCAGTTTACCAGGGACCTACACCGGGGAGCTGTTTTTT. Encoded protein: CASSLPGTYTGELFF. This chain uses TRBV28 with TRBJ2-2; D could derive from TRBD1 or TRBD2 (5 bases each). Per the germline V gene, CDR1 is MDHEN and CDR2 is SYDVKM. Trimming shortened V by 2 bases and J by 3 bases, and 10 bases separated the two germline ends. The CDR3 is made up of 15 amino acids.

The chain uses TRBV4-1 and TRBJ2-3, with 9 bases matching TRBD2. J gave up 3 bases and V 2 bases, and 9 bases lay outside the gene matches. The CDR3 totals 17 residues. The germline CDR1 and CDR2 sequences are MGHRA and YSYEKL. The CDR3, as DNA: TGCGCCAGCAGCCAATTCCCTAGCGGGACGTCAACAGATACGCAGTATTTT. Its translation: CASSQFPSGTSTDTQYF.

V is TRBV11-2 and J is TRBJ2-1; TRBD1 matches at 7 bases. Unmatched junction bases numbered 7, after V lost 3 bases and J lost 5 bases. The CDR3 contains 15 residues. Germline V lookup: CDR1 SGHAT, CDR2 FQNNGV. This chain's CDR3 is CASSFPGTANNEQFF. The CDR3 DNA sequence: TGTGCCAGCAGCTTTCCCGGGACAGCGAACAATGAGCAGTTCTTC.

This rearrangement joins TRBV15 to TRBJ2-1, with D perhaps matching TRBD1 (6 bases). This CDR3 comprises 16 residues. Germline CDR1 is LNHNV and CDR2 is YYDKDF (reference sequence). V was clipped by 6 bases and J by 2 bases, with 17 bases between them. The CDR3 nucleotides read TGTGCCACCAGTGCACGGGGAGAGGGGGCCTACAATGAGCAGTTCTTC. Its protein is CATSARGEGAYNEQFF.

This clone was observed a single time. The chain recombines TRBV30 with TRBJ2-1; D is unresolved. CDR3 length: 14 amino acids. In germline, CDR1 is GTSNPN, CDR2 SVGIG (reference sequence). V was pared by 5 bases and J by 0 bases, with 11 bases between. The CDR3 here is CAWVPLGSYNEQFF. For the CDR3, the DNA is TGTGCCTGGGTCCCCCTCGGCTCCTACAATGAGCAGTTCTTC.

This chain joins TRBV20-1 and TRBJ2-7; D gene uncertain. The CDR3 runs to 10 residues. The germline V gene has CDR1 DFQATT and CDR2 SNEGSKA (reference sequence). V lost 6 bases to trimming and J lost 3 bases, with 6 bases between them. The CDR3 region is CSALFYEQYF. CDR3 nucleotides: TGCAGTGCGCTATTCTACGAGCAGTACTTC.

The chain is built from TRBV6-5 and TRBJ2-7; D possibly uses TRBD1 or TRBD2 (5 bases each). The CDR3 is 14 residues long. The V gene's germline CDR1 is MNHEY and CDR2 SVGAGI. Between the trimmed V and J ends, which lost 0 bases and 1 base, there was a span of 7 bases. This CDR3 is CASSYSGASYEQYF. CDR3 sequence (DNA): TGTGCCAGCAGTTACTCCGGGGCATCCTACGAGCAGTACTTC.

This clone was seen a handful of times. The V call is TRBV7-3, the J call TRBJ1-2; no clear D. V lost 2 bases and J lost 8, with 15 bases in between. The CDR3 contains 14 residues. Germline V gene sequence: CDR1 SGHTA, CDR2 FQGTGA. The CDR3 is CASSLDSFRRGYTF. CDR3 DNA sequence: TGTGCCAGCAGCTTAGACTCCTTCAGGAGAGGCTACACCTTC.

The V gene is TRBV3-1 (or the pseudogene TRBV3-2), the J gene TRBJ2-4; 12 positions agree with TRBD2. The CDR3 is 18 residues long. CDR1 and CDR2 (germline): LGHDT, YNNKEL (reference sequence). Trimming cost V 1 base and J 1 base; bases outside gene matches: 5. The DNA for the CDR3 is TGTGCCAGCAGCCAAGGGCTAGCGGGGGGGGTCGCCAAAAACATTCAGTACTTC. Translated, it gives CASSQGLAGGVAKNIQYF.

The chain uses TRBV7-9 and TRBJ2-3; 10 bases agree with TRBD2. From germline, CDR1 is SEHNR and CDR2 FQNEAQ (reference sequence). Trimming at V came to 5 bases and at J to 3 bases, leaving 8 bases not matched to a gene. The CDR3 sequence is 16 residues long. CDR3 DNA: TGTGCCAGCAGCCAGCAAGCGGGAGGGCCTACAGATACGCAGTATTTT. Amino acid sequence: CASSQQAGGPTDTQYF.

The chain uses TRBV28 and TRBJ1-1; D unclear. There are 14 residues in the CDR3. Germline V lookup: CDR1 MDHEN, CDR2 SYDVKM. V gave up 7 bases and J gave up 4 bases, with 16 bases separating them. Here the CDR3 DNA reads TGTGCCAGCAAAAATTATGGGTCTGTCACTGAAGCTTTCTTT. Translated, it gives CASKNYGSVTEAFF.

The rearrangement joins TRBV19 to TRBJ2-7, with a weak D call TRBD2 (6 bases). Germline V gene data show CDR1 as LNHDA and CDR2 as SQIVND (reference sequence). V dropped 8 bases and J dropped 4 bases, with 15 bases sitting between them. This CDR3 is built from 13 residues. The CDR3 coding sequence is TGTGCCAGTTCGGTAGCGGCTTATTACGAGCAGTACTTC. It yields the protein CASSVAAYYEQYF.

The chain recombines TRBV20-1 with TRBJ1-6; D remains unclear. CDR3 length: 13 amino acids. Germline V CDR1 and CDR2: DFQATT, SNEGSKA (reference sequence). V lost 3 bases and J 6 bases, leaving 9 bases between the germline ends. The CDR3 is CSASGPPNSPLHF. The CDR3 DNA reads TGCAGTGCTAGTGGGCCCCCTAATTCACCCCTCCACTTT.

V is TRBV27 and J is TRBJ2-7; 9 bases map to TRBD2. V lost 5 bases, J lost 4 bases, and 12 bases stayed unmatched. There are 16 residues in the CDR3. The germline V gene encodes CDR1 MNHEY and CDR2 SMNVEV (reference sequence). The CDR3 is CASSIPLASGVYEQYF. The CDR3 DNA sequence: TGTGCCAGCAGTATTCCCCTGGCTAGCGGGGTTTACGAGCAGTACTTC.

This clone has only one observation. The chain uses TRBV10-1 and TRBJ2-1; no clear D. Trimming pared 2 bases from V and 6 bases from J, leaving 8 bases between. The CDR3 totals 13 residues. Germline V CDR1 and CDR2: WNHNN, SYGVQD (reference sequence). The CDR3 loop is CASSENSGNEQFF. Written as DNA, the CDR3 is TGCGCCAGCAGTGAGAATTCGGGCAATGAGCAGTTCTTC.

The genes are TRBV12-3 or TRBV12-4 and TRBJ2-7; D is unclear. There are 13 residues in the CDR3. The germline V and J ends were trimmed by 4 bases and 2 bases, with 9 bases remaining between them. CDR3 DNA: TGTGCCAGCAGTTCCGCTTGGCCCTACGAGCAGTACTTC. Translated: CASSSAWPYEQYF.

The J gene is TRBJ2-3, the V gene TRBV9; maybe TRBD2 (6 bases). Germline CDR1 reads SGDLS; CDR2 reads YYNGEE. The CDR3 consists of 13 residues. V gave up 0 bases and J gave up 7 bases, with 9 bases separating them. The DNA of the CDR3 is TGTGCCAGCAGCGTAGGGAGGGAAAATACGCAGTATTTT. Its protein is CASSVGRENTQYF.

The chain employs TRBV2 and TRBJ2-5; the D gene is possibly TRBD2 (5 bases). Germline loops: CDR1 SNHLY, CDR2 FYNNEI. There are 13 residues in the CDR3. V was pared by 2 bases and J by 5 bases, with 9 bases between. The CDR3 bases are TGTGCCAGCAGTGAACTACTAGGCGAGACCCAGTACTTC. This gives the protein CASSELLGETQYF.

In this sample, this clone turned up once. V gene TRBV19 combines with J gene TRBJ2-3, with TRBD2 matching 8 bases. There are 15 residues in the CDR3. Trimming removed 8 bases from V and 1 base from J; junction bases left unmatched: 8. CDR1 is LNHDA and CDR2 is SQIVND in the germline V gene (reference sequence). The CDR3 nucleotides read TGTGCCAGTTCCAACGGACTAGCAGGCACAGATACGCAGTATTTT. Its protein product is CASSNGLAGTDTQYF.

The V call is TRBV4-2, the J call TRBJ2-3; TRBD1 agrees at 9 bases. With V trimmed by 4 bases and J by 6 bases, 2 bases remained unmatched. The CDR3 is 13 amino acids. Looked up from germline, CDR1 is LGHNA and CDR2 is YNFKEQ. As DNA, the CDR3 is TGTGCCAGCAGCCCCGGGACAGGGGATACGCAGTATTTT. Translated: CASSPGTGDTQYF.

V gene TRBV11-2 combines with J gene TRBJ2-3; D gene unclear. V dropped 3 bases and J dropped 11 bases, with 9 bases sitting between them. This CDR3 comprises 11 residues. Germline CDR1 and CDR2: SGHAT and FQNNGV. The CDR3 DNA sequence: TGTGCCAGCAGCTTTGGACCAGAGCAGTATTTT. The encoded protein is CASSFGPEQYF.

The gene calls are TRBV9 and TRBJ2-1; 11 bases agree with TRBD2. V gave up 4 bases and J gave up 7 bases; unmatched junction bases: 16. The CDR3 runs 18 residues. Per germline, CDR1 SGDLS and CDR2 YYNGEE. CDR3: CASSRTPGQGLAVNEQFF. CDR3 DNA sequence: TGTGCCAGCAGCCGAACCCCGGGACAGGGACTAGCGGTAAATGAGCAGTTCTTC.

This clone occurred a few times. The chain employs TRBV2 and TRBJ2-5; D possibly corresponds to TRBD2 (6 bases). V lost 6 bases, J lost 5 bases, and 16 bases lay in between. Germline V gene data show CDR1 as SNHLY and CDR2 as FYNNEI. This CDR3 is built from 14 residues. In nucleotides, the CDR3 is TGTGCCAGCAGCCCGCAAGGGGCGGGGGAGACCCAGTACTTC. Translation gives CASSPQGAGETQYF.